The 15 T cell receptor beta chains below come from one sample, sequenced in a study of cytomegalovirus exposure and HLA in healthy donors. Researchers ran the PCR with 60 Vbeta and 13 Jbeta primers. Generated by immunoSEQ multiplex PCR, the TCRdb table keeps only in-frame clones and is missing some. The repertoire holds some 96,000 clones, with approximately 71% as singletons. Sequencing was done on a sample of PBMCs. The origin of the receptors is a female donor in good health and CMV-seronegative.

The chain employs TRBV29-1 and TRBJ1-2, with 7 bases lining up with TRBD1. CDR1 and CDR2 (germline): SQVTM, ANQGSEA. CDR3 size: 12 residues. V gave up 4 bases and J gave up 4 bases; unmatched junction bases: 3. The CDR3 loop reads CSVGQGGYGYTF. The DNA of the CDR3 is TGCAGCGTTGGGCAGGGGGGCTATGGCTACACCTTC.

This clone was observed a handful of times. The chain has TRBV6-5 and TRBJ1-2; no firm D call. CDR3 length: 15 amino acids. CDR1 MNHEY and CDR2 SVGAGI come from the germline V gene. The V gene lost 0 bases and the J gene lost 1 base, with 9 bases spanning the gap. The CDR3 region has the DNA TGTGCCAGCAGTTACTCGGCCAACAGTAACTATGGCTACACCTTC. This encodes CASSYSANSNYGYTF.

The gene calls are TRBV10-2 and TRBJ2-1, with 10 bases identical to TRBD1. The J segment lost 7 bases and the V segment lost 8 bases, leaving 5 bases of the junction unmatched. CDR3 length: 13 residues. Germline CDR1 and CDR2: WSHSY and SAAADI. CDR3 bases: TGCGCCAGCGGAAAGGGACAGGGGAATGAGCAGTTCTTC. Encoded protein: CASGKGQGNEQFF.

The chain combines TRBV7-9 with TRBJ2-7; TRBD1 matches 8 bases. CDR3 size: 15 residues. Germline CDR1 and CDR2: SEHNR and FQNEAQ (reference sequence). V lost 5 bases, J lost 4 bases, and 10 bases stayed unmatched. This CDR3 reads CASSPDDRGWYEQYF. CDR3 nucleotides: TGTGCCAGCAGCCCCGACGACAGGGGTTGGTACGAGCAGTACTTC.

DNA for the CDR3: TGTGCCAGCTCACCACGGACAGGACCCTCCTACGAGCAGTACTTC. Translating it yields CASSPRTGPSYEQYF. The V gene is TRBV18, the J gene TRBJ2-7; TRBD1 matches 7 bases. CDR3 size: 15 residues. Germline CDR1 reads KGHSH; CDR2 reads LQKENI. The V gene end was trimmed by 1 base and the J gene end by 0 bases; junction bases not matched to a gene: 3.

This CDR3 reads CASSYPGGAYGYTF. The CDR3 region has the DNA TGTGCCAGCAGTTACCCAGGGGGCGCGTATGGCTACACCTTC. This chain links TRBV6-6 with TRBJ1-2; TRBD1 agrees at 8 bases. Per the germline V gene, CDR1 is MNHNY and CDR2 is SVGAGI (reference sequence). The CDR3 is made up of 14 amino acids. V lost 2 bases to trimming and J lost 5 bases; unmatched junction nucleotides: 4.

V usage is TRBV28 and J usage is TRBJ2-1; 15 bases agree with TRBD2. This CDR3 has 18 amino acids. The J segment lost 0 bases and the V segment lost 10 bases, leaving 10 bases of the junction unmatched. Germline CDR1 is MDHEN and CDR2 is SYDVKM. The CDR3 region has the DNA TGTGCCACCGCCGGGACTAGCGGGAGGAAAAGCTCCTACAATGAGCAGTTCTTC. The encoded protein is CATAGTSGRKSSYNEQFF.

J is TRBJ2-3 and V is TRBV5-4; 8 nucleotides match TRBD1. CDR3 length: 15 residues. Looked up from germline, CDR1 is SGHNT and CDR2 is YYREEE (reference sequence). J lost 3 bases, V lost 0 bases, and 3 bases had no gene match. The DNA for the CDR3 is TGTGCCAGCAGCTTGGGACAGGGGATTACAGATACGCAGTATTTT. It specifies CASSLGQGITDTQYF.

The chain is built from TRBV11-3 and TRBJ2-7; 10 nucleotides align to TRBD1. Germline values: CDR1 SGHNT, CDR2 YENEEA. V shed 5 bases, J shed 6 bases, and the junction held 7 bases outside the gene matches. The CDR3 sequence is 14 residues long. The CDR3 DNA follows: TGTGCCAGCAGCCCCCGGGACAGGGGCGGCGAGCAGTACTTC. Protein product: CASSPRDRGGEQYF.

This chain joins TRBV27 and TRBJ1-2; possible D gene TRBD1, 5 bases. V was trimmed by 8 bases and J by 4 bases, leaving 20 bases between them. Germline V gives CDR1 MNHEY, CDR2 SMNVEV (reference sequence). The CDR3 sequence is 15 residues long. The DNA for the CDR3 is TGTGCCAGCGCGGAAGGGGTATCAAGGAGCTATGGCTACACCTTC. It specifies CASAEGVSRSYGYTF.

This chain links TRBV7-3 with TRBJ2-1; 14 bases line up with TRBD2. The length of the CDR3 is 16 residues. V was pared by 3 bases and J by 4 bases, with 2 bases of the junction left unmatched. Germline-derived CDR1 and CDR2 are SGHTA and FQGTGA. The CDR3 bases are TGTGCCAGCAGCTTGGGACTAGCGGGAGCATACAATGAGCAGTTCTTC. Protein: CASSLGLAGAYNEQFF.

The chain couples TRBV6-1 to TRBJ1-6, with D possibly being TRBD1 (5 bases). This CDR3 has 15 residues. V gave up 2 bases and J gave up 10 bases, with 15 bases separating them. CDR1 MNHNS and CDR2 SASEGT come from the germline V gene. The CDR3: CASSERRGSGSPLHF. Here the CDR3 DNA reads TGTGCCAGCAGTGAAAGAAGGGGTAGCGGCTCACCCCTCCACTTT.

The chain recombines TRBV21-1 with TRBJ2-3; TRBD2, the table's D call, lacks a check against the DNA. TRBV21-1 has pseudogene status. There are 15 residues in the CDR3. CDR3 region: CASSKSETNTDTQYF. The CDR3 nucleotides read TGTGCCAGCAGCAAATCGGAGACTAACACAGATACGCAGTATTTT.

In this sample, this clone turned up a few times. The V call is TRBV10-3, the J call TRBJ2-1; 10 nucleotides agree with TRBD1. With V trimmed by 6 bases and J by 7 bases, 3 bases remained unmatched. The germline V gene has CDR1 ENHRY and CDR2 SYGVKD. The CDR3 extends over 13 amino acids. The CDR3 DNA reads TGTGCCATCAGGCGACAGGGGGCAAATGAGCAGTTCTTC. Protein sequence: CAIRRQGANEQFF.

This chain uses TRBV29-1 with TRBJ1-2; D remains unclear. Trimming left V 8 bases short and J 4 bases short, with 23 bases between. Germline CDR1 reads SQVTM; CDR2 reads ANQGSEA. The CDR3 runs 15 residues. CDR3 bases: TGCAGCTATTTTTTCGTCGGGGAGTTGGGCTATGGCTACACCTTC. This translates into CSYFFVGELGYGYTF.